The 21 T cell receptor beta chains given below trace back to one sample, sequenced in a study of beta chain features in type 1 diabetes. As every portion of the isolated RNA was reverse transcribed, the sequencing read expressed TCRB transcripts. Assay: immunoSEQ multiplex PCR; the TCRdb copy retains only in-frame clones and omits some. The table has some 220,000 clones, about a tenth seen once. The sample was central memory CD4+ T cells from blood. These receptors came from a man aged 18 to 35 in good health.

V is TRBV7-8 and J is TRBJ2-1; 8 nucleotides match TRBD2. Germline CDR1 reads SGHVS; CDR2 reads FQNEAQ. Losses at the gene ends were 4 bases for V and 0 bases for J; bases not matched to a gene: 2. This CDR3 is built from 15 residues. CDR3 in amino acids: CASSYSGSSYNEQFF. The DNA for the CDR3 is TGTGCCAGCAGCTACAGCGGGAGCTCCTACAATGAGCAGTTCTTC.

The rearrangement links TRBV7-6 to TRBJ2-7; tentative D call: TRBD1 (7 bases). CDR1 SGHVS and CDR2 FNYEAQ come from the germline V gene. This CDR3 is 13 amino acids long. Trimming took off 2 bases at V and 6 bases at J, with 11 bases between the two ends. CDR3 DNA sequence: TGTGCCAGCAGCTTAATTCAGGGGGGCGAGCAGTACTTC. Translated: CASSLIQGGEQYF.

With regard to this clone: Being one base from a much bigger clone, this may be a read error. The rearrangement joins TRBV30 to TRBJ1-2; a weak D match, TRBD1 (5 bases). V shed 1 base and J shed 4 bases, with 10 bases lying between them. The CDR3 has 13 residues. The germline CDR1 and CDR2 sequences are GTSNPN and SVGIG (reference sequence). The chain's CDR3 is CAWSGKGLYGYTF. CDR3 nucleotide sequence: TGTGCCTGGAGTGGCAAGGGGCTCTATGGCTACACCTTC.

The rearrangement uses TRBV28 and TRBJ2-5; TRBD1 matches 10 bases. Germline-derived CDR1 and CDR2 are MDHEN and SYDVKM. The CDR3 spans 15 residues. The trim removed 6 bases at V and 2 bases at J, leaving 6 bases unmatched. The CDR3: CASSRDRGFQETQYF. The CDR3 DNA is TGTGCCAGCAGCCGGGACAGGGGTTTTCAAGAGACCCAGTACTTC. The full variable domain, in which reference TRBV28 and TRBJ2-5 provide the parts outside the CDR3, is DVKVTQSSRYLVKRTGEKVFLECVQDMDHENMFWYRQDPGLGLRLIYFSYDVKMKEKGDIPEGYSVSREKKERFSLILESASTNQTSMYLCASSRDRGFQETQYFGPGTRLLVL.

In its sample, this clone was seen a few times. The chain has TRBV19 and TRBJ2-3; 8 bases map to TRBD2. The junction had 2 bases not matched to a gene; V was cut back by 6 bases and J by 0 bases. The CDR3 is 14 amino acids. Germline V gene sequence: CDR1 LNHDA, CDR2 SQIVND (reference sequence). CDR3: CASRQRGSTDTQYF. As DNA, the CDR3 is TGTGCCAGTAGACAGCGGGGGAGCACAGATACGCAGTATTTT.

Of note for this clone: At one boundary the junction diverges from the germline segment, which might be a read error. The rearrangement uses TRBV5-4 and TRBJ2-1, with 13 bases identical to TRBD2. This CDR3 contains 18 residues. Germline CDR1 SGHNT, CDR2 YYREEE (reference sequence). The CDR3 DNA follows: TGCGCCAGCAGCCAAGACGGACTAGCGGGAGCCTTTTACAATGAGCAGTTCTTC. Translation gives CASSQDGLAGAFYNEQFF.

V gene TRBV7-9 combines with J gene TRBJ1-1, with D unresolved. Per the germline V gene, CDR1 is SEHNR and CDR2 is FQNEAQ (reference sequence). Between the trimmed V and J ends, which lost 5 bases and 0 bases, there was a span of 13 bases. CDR3 length: 15 residues. CDR3 residues: CASSPRGQLNTEAFF. CDR3 bases: TGTGCCAGCAGCCCTCGAGGGCAGCTGAACACTGAAGCTTTCTTT.

This clone turned up a few times. The rearrangement links TRBV5-4 to TRBJ2-3; D is unresolved. The V gene's germline CDR1 is SGHNT and CDR2 YYREEE (reference sequence). Trimming removed 4 bases at V and 4 bases at J, with 4 bases between. The CDR3 loop spans 11 amino acids. CDR3 DNA sequence: TGTGCCAGCAGCATAGCAGATACGCAGTATTTT. It encodes CASSIADTQYF. The entire variable domain, with the rest obtained from reference TRBV5-4 and TRBJ2-3, is as follows: ETGVTQSPTHLIKTRGQQVTLRCSSQSGHNTVSWYQQALGQGPQFIFQYYREEENGRGNFPPRFSGLQFPNYSSELNVNALELDDSALYLCASSIADTQYFGPGTRLTVL.

The V gene is TRBV13, the J gene TRBJ2-1, with D perhaps TRBD1 (6 bases). V was clipped by 0 bases and J by 12 bases, with 9 bases between them. The CDR3 runs 12 residues. Germline lookup yields CDR1 PRHDT and CDR2 FYEKMQ (reference sequence). CDR3: CASSLGRGGQFF. CDR3 in DNA: TGTGCCAGCAGCTTAGGCAGGGGCGGGCAGTTCTTC.

This clone was found a few times. Here the CDR3 DNA reads TGTGCCAGCAGTCAGGGGGCGCGGGGCATTCAGTACTTC. Protein product: CASSQGARGIQYF. The chain couples TRBV27 to TRBJ2-4; 8 positions agree with TRBD1. Trimming removed 5 bases from V and 9 bases from J; junction bases left unmatched: 6. Germline CDR1 is MNHEY and CDR2 is SMNVEV (reference sequence). This CDR3 is built from 13 residues.

This chain joins TRBV28 and TRBJ1-5; maybe TRBD1 (6 bases). The CDR3 runs 15 residues. CDR1 is MDHEN and CDR2 is SYDVKM in the germline V gene. V shed 6 bases and J shed 5 bases, with 17 bases lying between them. This chain's CDR3 is CASRSGAGLHQPQHF. CDR3 DNA sequence: TGTGCCAGCAGATCGGGGGCAGGGCTCCATCAGCCCCAGCATTTT. Full variable domain (remainder filled in from reference TRBV28 and TRBJ1-5): DVKVTQSSRYLVKRTGEKVFLECVQDMDHENMFWYRQDPGLGLRLIYFSYDVKMKEKGDIPEGYSVSREKKERFSLILESASTNQTSMYLCASRSGAGLHQPQHFGDGTRLSIL.

This clone has more than one count but fewer than ten. CDR3 loop: CSVGTVPYNEQFF. The DNA of the CDR3 is TGCAGCGTCGGGACAGTTCCCTACAATGAGCAGTTCTTC. V gene TRBV29-1 combines with J gene TRBJ2-1; 7 bases are a match to TRBD1. The V segment lost 6 bases and the J segment 2 bases; nucleotides outside the gene matches: 4. The V gene's germline CDR1 is SQVTM and CDR2 ANQGSEA. The CDR3 has 13 amino acids.

Ten or more counts support this clone. The rearrangement joins TRBV15 to TRBJ2-3; possibly TRBD1 or TRBD2 for D (5 bases each). Trimming cost V 8 bases and J 5 bases, with 20 bases left between them. The CDR3 is 15 residues long. Per the germline V gene, CDR1 is LNHNV and CDR2 is YYDKDF (reference sequence). For the CDR3, the DNA is TGTGCCACCGTACAGACTGGGGGTCCACAAGATACGCAGTATTTT. Encoded protein: CATVQTGGPQDTQYF.

The rearrangement uses TRBV28 and TRBJ2-7; 7 bases agree with TRBD2. The germline CDR1 and CDR2 sequences are MDHEN and SYDVKM. The CDR3 is 16 amino acids. The V segment lost 2 bases and the J segment 0 bases; nucleotides outside the gene matches: 7. The CDR3 DNA sequence: TGTGCCAGCAGTTTAGTCCAAGCGGGAAGCTCCTACGAGCAGTACTTC. It yields the protein CASSLVQAGSSYEQYF.

V and J are TRBV7-2 and TRBJ2-1; 9 positions match TRBD1. J was trimmed by 8 bases and V by 3 bases; bases with no gene match: 5. Germline V lookup: CDR1 SGHTA, CDR2 FQGNSA. This CDR3 contains 14 residues. CDR3 sequence: CASSFGQGQDEQFF. The CDR3 DNA reads TGTGCCAGCAGCTTCGGACAGGGGCAGGATGAGCAGTTCTTC. The full variable domain, in which reference TRBV7-2 and TRBJ2-1 provide the parts outside the CDR3, is GAGVSQSPSNKVTEKGKDVELRCDPISGHTALYWYRQSLGQGLEFLIYFQGNSAPDKSGLPSDRFSAERTGGSVSTLTIQRTQQEDSAVYLCASSFGQGQDEQFFGPGTRLTVL.

The gene calls are TRBV7-2 and TRBJ2-1, with TRBD2 matching over 11 bases. Germline CDR1 and CDR2: SGHTA and FQGNSA. The trim removed 5 bases at V and 3 bases at J, leaving 6 bases unmatched. The CDR3 totals 16 residues. The CDR3 nucleotides are TGTGCCAGCAGCCCTAGTGGGACTAGCGGCTACAATGAGCAGTTCTTC. Protein product: CASSPSGTSGYNEQFF.

This clone was seen only a few times. J is TRBJ2-7 and V is TRBV28, with 11 bases matching TRBD2. The CDR3 is 14 residues long. With V trimmed by 4 bases and J by 6 bases, 5 bases remained unmatched. Per the germline V gene, CDR1 is MDHEN and CDR2 is SYDVKM. The CDR3 DNA reads as TGTGCCAGCAGTTCCACTAGCGGGAGTTTCGAGCAGTACTTC. The encoded protein is CASSSTSGSFEQYF.

The chain combines TRBV20-1 with TRBJ2-1; the match to TRBD1 covers 7 bases. The CDR3 has 11 amino acids. J gave up 15 bases and V 6 bases, and 11 bases lay outside the gene matches. CDR1 DFQATT and CDR2 SNEGSKA come from the germline V gene (reference sequence). The CDR3 sequence is CSARDRPLSFF. The DNA of the CDR3 is TGCAGTGCAAGGGACAGACCCCTGTCGTTCTTC.

This sequence joins TRBV18 and TRBJ2-3; D unresolved. Deletions cut 2 bases from V and 5 bases from J, with 11 bases between. CDR1 is KGHSH, CDR2 LQKENI, per germline. The CDR3 loop spans 14 amino acids. CDR3 amino acids: CASSPGQMGDTQYF. In nucleotides, the CDR3 is TGTGCCAGCTCACCAGGCCAGATGGGAGATACGCAGTATTTT.

This clone showed up just a few times. Written as DNA, the CDR3 is TGCGCCAGCAGCTTCGACTACTACAATGAGCAGTTCTTC. This gives the protein CASSFDYYNEQFF. V is TRBV5-1 and J is TRBJ2-1, with a possible D match to TRBD2 (5 bases). This CDR3 has 13 residues. V lost 2 bases and J 3 bases, leaving 6 bases between the germline ends. Germline loops: CDR1 SGHRS, CDR2 YFSETQ.

The chain carries TRBV7-2 and TRBJ2-1, with unresolved D. The CDR3 consists of 11 residues. The V gene's germline CDR1 is SGHTA and CDR2 FQGNSA. Deletions cut 5 bases from V and 10 bases from J, with 9 bases between. CDR3 sequence: CASSPSREQFF. The CDR3 DNA is TGTGCCAGCAGCCCATCGAGGGAGCAGTTCTTC.